The present entry profiles one TCR beta chain with its context. This receptor's antigen is unknown. Per-base quality was not reported, and no clone a single base away is much larger than it. Sequencing took place on an Illumina NovaSeq 6000. Using 5'RACE with constant-segment primers, TCRalpha and TCRbeta cDNA libraries were constructed, with sample barcodes and unique molecular identifiers added in the process. Trizol reagent was used to extract RNA from every sample. Amplification of the libraries took two PCR steps, and the second step added a second sample barcode plus Illumina TruSeq adapters. Sequencing of libraries was performed on an Illumina NovaSeq with 2 x 150 bp paired-end reads. The authors' analysis ran thus. The reads were demultiplexed and collapsed into UMI-guided consensus sequences using migec v1.2.7. Using mixcr v2.1.11, the UMI consensuses were aligned to TRA and TRB V and J templates and assembled into clonotypes. Expanded or contracted clonotypes were those called significant by both edgeR and NoisET, with noise models trained on biological replicates. For edgeR calls, the cutoffs were a false discovery rate-adjusted p below 0.01 and a log2 fold-change threshold of 1. As an exploratory analysis of dynamics, PCA with hierarchical clustering was applied to max-normalized trajectories of the 1000 most abundant clonotypes. Separately sequenced CD4+ and CD8+ repertoires were used to assign the CD4 or CD8 phenotype of responding clones. TCRdb handled the public reads itself, with Q25 trimming in fastp and clone calling in MiXCR, and kept productive beta chains. Each CDR3 protein gets just one entry, which takes the most common genes and DNA from the rows behind it. The V and J calls shown here were made by TCRdb, not taken from the authors' results. The sample data list around 110,000 distinct CDR3 sequences, and approximately 15% of these were observed just once. The ten largest clones capture around 43% of the sample.

Ficoll-Paque density gradient centrifugation was the method used to isolate PBMCs. Trimming costs V 4 bases and J 7 bases, and their ends lie 10 bases apart. Spanning cysteine to phenylalanine, the CDR3 consists of 13 amino acids. CDR3 DNA is the only sequence kept; it has 39 bases, read in frame from the first base. The germline V gene (reference sequence) provides CDR1 SEHNR and CDR2 FQNEAQ. The sample comes from a study of T-cell memory formation after mild COVID-19 listed by TCRdb under 2021. Study-wide context: TCR sequence clusters from the two donors were largely donor specific. Two young, previously healthy adult volunteers made up the cohort, one male and one female. In a couple of donors, T-cell clones that expanded and contracted after mild COVID-19 were followed by sequencing TCRalpha and TCRbeta repertoires longitudinally. What the authors observed across the whole study: The study covered only a couple of mild cases, and larger cohorts including severe cases with pre-infection samples were considered necessary. Some responding clones were detected in pre-infection memory, which suggested that pre-existing cross-reactive memory T cells had joined the SARS-CoV-2 response. Contracting CD4+ clones were located mainly in the CM and EM memory subsets, whereas CD8+ clones were found to be enriched in EMRA. The second-wave clones that peaked on day 37 were not confirmed to be SARS-CoV-2 specific. Clones that contracted from day 15 to 85 showed balanced CD4/CD8 phenotypes, whereas a second wave of clones that expanded from day 15 to 37 leaned towards CD4+.

The V and J segments used are TRBV7-9 and TRBJ2-2, and TRBD1 may be the D gene, going by 5 matching bases. This sequence originates from a man between 18 and 35 years old who had mild COVID-19 (a few samples of this study predate the infection). The sample titles of this study are shuffled in the database, so cell type and time point are left out; the donor was told from shared clones. Sequencing used PBMCs or a T cell subset sorted from them (not recorded which). The CDR3 region: CASSSRVDGELFF. The nucleotide sequence is given as TGTGCCAGCAGCTCCAGGGTGGACGGGGAGCTGTTTTTT.